The 14 T cell receptor beta chains below all came from one sample that was sequenced in a study of cytomegalovirus exposure and HLA in healthy donors. PCR involved 60 Vbeta and 13 Jbeta primers. Assay: immunoSEQ multiplex PCR; the TCRdb copy retains only in-frame clones and omits some. The sample records roughly 200,000 clones, 77% being singletons. Sequencing input: PBMCs. The source is a young woman in good health and CMV-seropositive.

V is TRBV6-5 and J is TRBJ2-5; no definite D call. V was shortened by 3 bases and J by 2 bases, with 7 bases between the two germline ends. The CDR3 sequence is 13 residues long. Germline CDR1 and CDR2: MNHEY and SVGAGI. Here the CDR3 reads CASSYTVQETQYF. The CDR3 bases are TGTGCCAGCAGTTATACGGTTCAAGAGACCCAGTACTTC.

The V gene is TRBV7-2, the J gene TRBJ2-5; D ambiguous. The end of the DNA is better explained by TRBJ2-7, so the J call may be wrong. CDR1 is SGHTA, CDR2 FQGNSA, per germline. The CDR3 loop spans 14 amino acids. The CDR3 reads CASSLGLGSYEQYF. CDR3 nucleotide sequence: TGTGCCAGCAGCTTAGGTCTAGGCTCCTACGAGCAGTACTTC.

This clone has just a few counts. This chain links TRBV2 with TRBJ2-2; 12 bases are a match to TRBD1. Germline V gene lookup returns CDR1 SNHLY and CDR2 FYNNEI. Unmatched junction bases numbered 10, after V lost 11 bases and J lost 6 bases. The CDR3 sequence is 15 residues long. DNA for the CDR3: TGTGCCGGCACCGGGACAGGGGGCGGTGCCGGGGAGCTGTTTTTT. The encoded protein is CAGTGTGGGAGELFF.

This clone has just one count. The gene calls are TRBV6-1 and TRBJ1-4; perhaps TRBD1 as D (5 bases). The CDR3 sequence is 14 residues long. Trimming stripped 6 bases from V and 10 bases from J, with 18 bases between. Germline V gene lookup returns CDR1 MNHNS and CDR2 SASEGT. The CDR3 DNA reads as TGTGCCAGCAGACCCGACAGTCAGTCTGGAAAACTGTTTTTT. The encoded protein is CASRPDSQSGKLFF.

The CDR3 spells CAISEPEPIEVDTQYF. CDR3 DNA sequence: TGTGCCATCAGTGAGCCCGAGCCCATAGAGGTAGATACGCAGTATTTT. The chain carries TRBV10-3 and TRBJ2-3; no reliable D call. Trimming took 2 bases from V and 5 from J, leaving 17 bases between them. The germline gives CDR1 ENHRY, CDR2 SYGVKD. The CDR3 runs 16 residues.

The chain combines TRBV28 with TRBJ1-1; perhaps TRBD1 as D (5 bases). CDR1 and CDR2 (germline): MDHEN, SYDVKM. This CDR3 contains 15 residues. V lost 5 bases and J lost 5, with 18 bases in between. The CDR3 nucleotides read TGTGCCAGCAGTACCCCCGGGACTGGTGGGACTGAAGCTTTCTTT. Translation: CASSTPGTGGTEAFF. Full variable domain (remainder filled in from reference TRBV28 and TRBJ1-1): DVKVTQSSRYLVKRTGEKVFLECVQDMDHENMFWYRQDPGLGLRLIYFSYDVKMKEKGDIPEGYSVSREKKERFSLILESASTNQTSMYLCASSTPGTGGTEAFFGQGTRLTVV.

The chain employs TRBV9 and TRBJ2-5; D gene uncertain. Germline V gives CDR1 SGDLS, CDR2 YYNGEE. The CDR3 totals 15 residues. The V end was cut by 0 bases, the J end by 5 bases, with 14 bases between. Here the CDR3 DNA reads TGTGCCAGCAGCGTAGATATGAATTCGGGTGAGACCCAGTACTTC. This translates into CASSVDMNSGETQYF.

This chain links TRBV7-2 with TRBJ2-2, with 9 nucleotides matching TRBD1. The CDR3 is 16 amino acids. In germline, CDR1 is SGHTA, CDR2 FQGNSA. J gave up 4 bases and V 1 base, and 4 bases lay outside the gene matches. The CDR3 reads CASSLETGGGTGELFF. For the CDR3, the DNA is TGTGCCAGCAGCTTAGAGACAGGGGGAGGCACCGGGGAGCTGTTTTTT. Based on the CDR3 plus reference TRBV7-2 and TRBJ2-2, the full variable domain is GAGVSQSPSNKVTEKGKDVELRCDPISGHTALYWYRQSLGQGLEFLIYFQGNSAPDKSGLPSDRFSAERTGGSVSTLTIQRTQQEDSAVYLCASSLETGGGTGELFFGEGSRLTVL.

The V call is TRBV5-8, the J call TRBJ1-2; D is perhaps TRBD1 (5 bases). The CDR3 totals 14 residues. The V gene lost 8 bases and the J gene lost 7 bases, with 21 bases spanning the gap. CDR1 SGHTS and CDR2 YDEGEE come from the germline V gene. CDR3 amino acids: CASLDSGGRSGYTF. DNA of the CDR3: TGTGCCAGTCTCGATTCGGGGGGTCGTTCTGGCTACACCTTC.

J is TRBJ2-7 and V is TRBV29-1; 10 bases fit TRBD1. The germline gives CDR1 SQVTM, CDR2 ANQGSEA. The CDR3 totals 12 residues. V trimming: 7 bases; J trimming: 5 bases; junction bases outside the gene matches: 5. This chain's CDR3 is CSAKTGGDEQYF. CDR3 coding DNA: TGCAGCGCCAAGACAGGGGGCGACGAGCAGTACTTC.

This chain connects TRBV10-3 to TRBJ1-5, with 9 bases identical to TRBD1. CDR1 is ENHRY and CDR2 is SYGVKD in the germline V gene. CDR3 length equals 15 residues. V was clipped by 5 bases and J by 6 bases; unmatched bases: 8. Written as DNA, the CDR3 is TGTGCCATCAGTACGACAGGGGGTATAGGTCAGCCCCAGCATTTT. Residues: CAISTTGGIGQPQHF.

The gene calls are TRBV5-4 and TRBJ2-7; TRBD2 matches at 7 bases. The length of the CDR3 is 16 residues. Germline CDR1 is SGHNT and CDR2 is YYREEE (reference sequence). Germline trimming cut 0 bases from V and 3 bases from J; bases unmatched to any gene: 9. CDR3 in amino acids: CASSLGGSGKIYEQYF. The CDR3, as DNA: TGTGCCAGCAGCTTGGGGGGAAGCGGGAAGATCTACGAGCAGTACTTC.

CDR3: CASSLVFSPGNGNQPQHF. The CDR3 region has the DNA TGTGCCAGCAGCTTAGTCTTCTCGCCAGGGAATGGCAATCAGCCCCAGCATTTT. The chain uses TRBV7-8 and TRBJ1-5; TRBD1 might be the D (5 bases). The germline V gene encodes CDR1 SGHVS and CDR2 FQNEAQ. The CDR3 totals 18 residues. Trimming took 1 base from V and 2 from J, leaving 18 bases between them.

J is TRBJ1-4 and V is TRBV10-1, with D possibly being TRBD1 (5 bases). The CDR3 length is 18 residues. Deletions cut 6 bases from V and 4 bases from J, with 24 bases between. CDR1 is WNHNN and CDR2 is SYGVQD in the germline V gene (reference sequence). Here the CDR3 reads CASSDTGTPKAFNEKLFF. The CDR3 bases are TGCGCCAGCAGCGATACCGGGACTCCTAAGGCCTTTAATGAAAAACTGTTTTTT.